The clone carrying this T cell receptor beta chain was observed a few times. This sample was taken from a study of T cells after yellow fever vaccination. Each CDR3 protein gets one entry after TCRdb re-called the 5' RACE reads with MiXCR. The table includes some 320,000 distinct CDR3 sequences, 3.5% to 5% detected once. V was cut by 1 base and J by 4 bases, with 8 bases left in between. The CDR3 consists of 14 residues. Germline V CDR1 and CDR2: SGHKS, YYEKEE (reference sequence). The origin of this receptor is a man younger than 35 who received the YFV17D yellow fever vaccine. The chain carries TRBV5-5 and TRBJ2-2; no clear D gene. The sequences come from PBMCs, collected 15 days after the yellow fever booster vaccination. Here the CDR3 reads CASSLLKSTGELFF. CDR3 sequence (DNA): TGTGCCAGCAGCTTGCTCAAATCCACCGGGGAGCTGTTTTTT.